Below, 3 T cell receptor beta chains from the same sample are listed, as sequenced in a study of long-term antiretroviral therapy in people with HIV. The assay, immunoSEQ v3.0, was run at survey level. Measured with immunoSEQ multiplex PCR; TCRdb has only the in-frame clones, and not every one. The data show some 25,000 clones, roughly 85% seen once. The starting material was unsorted PBMCs, obtained 1.2 years after starting antiretroviral therapy. The receptors here all came from a man aged 50 to 59 with HIV.

The rearrangement links TRBV30 to TRBJ1-1, with D unclear. The CDR3 extends over 16 amino acids. Germline assignment: CDR1 GTSNPN and CDR2 SVGIG (reference sequence). V lost 2 bases, J lost 3 bases, and 19 bases lay in between. This CDR3 reads CAWSSGRDTLYTEAFF. DNA for the CDR3: TGTGCCTGGAGTAGCGGGAGGGATACTTTGTACACTGAAGCTTTCTTT.

This clone was seen more than once but under ten times. The chain uses TRBV4-3 and TRBJ2-2; 7 bases align to TRBD1. Looked up from germline, CDR1 is LGHNA and CDR2 is YSLEER. V trimming: 5 bases; J trimming: 7 bases; junction bases outside the gene matches: 10. The CDR3 covers 15 residues. CDR3 nucleotides: TGCGCCAGCAGCACACTCAACAGGGGAGACGGGGAGCTGTTTTTT. This codes for CASSTLNRGDGELFF.

The V call is TRBV6-5, the J call TRBJ1-1, with D maybe TRBD1 (5 bases). The length of the CDR3 is 13 residues. V was clipped by 2 bases and J by 5 bases, with 9 bases between them. CDR1 and CDR2 (germline): MNHEY, SVGAGI. The CDR3 DNA reads as TGTGCCAGCAGTTACGGGGACCGAACTGAAGCTTTCTTT. This gives the protein CASSYGDRTEAFF.